Following are 31 T cell receptor beta chains from one sample sequenced in a study of T cells in localized non-small cell lung cancer. Profiled with immunoSEQ multiplex PCR; TCRdb holds only in-frame clones, not every one. The top ten hold approximately 30% of the sample, which has under 9,000 clones, around 87% seen once. Sequenced material: peripheral blood, taken before any cancer treatment. The origin of the receptors is an older male donor with stage III lung adenocarcinoma.

V usage is TRBV6-1 and J usage is TRBJ2-3; 8 positions match TRBD2. This CDR3 is 17 amino acids long. Germline values: CDR1 MNHNS, CDR2 SASEGT. The J segment lost 4 bases and the V segment lost 1 base, leaving 10 bases of the junction unmatched. CDR3 residues: CASSEESGGAEADTQYF. The CDR3 bases are TGTGCCAGCAGTGAAGAATCGGGGGGGGCGGAAGCAGATACGCAGTATTTT.

The chain recombines TRBV4-1 with TRBJ1-4, with D hard to call. Looked up from germline, CDR1 is MGHRA and CDR2 is YSYEKL. The CDR3 extends over 13 amino acids. The V and J ends lost 2 bases and 8 bases respectively, with 9 bases between them. CDR3 sequence reads: CASSQWRREKLFF. CDR3 in DNA: TGCGCCAGCAGCCAATGGCGCAGAGAAAAACTGTTTTTT.

The chain recombines TRBV18 with TRBJ1-2, with D perhaps TRBD1 (6 bases). The V and J ends lost 4 bases and 2 bases respectively, with 11 bases between them. This CDR3 comprises 14 residues. Germline V CDR1 and CDR2: KGHSH, LQKENI. The CDR3 DNA reads as TGTGCCAGCTCACGCAGGGGACCCAACTATGGCTACACCTTC. This gives the protein CASSRRGPNYGYTF.

The rearrangement uses TRBV11-1 and TRBJ2-2; TRBD2 might be the D (5 bases). The CDR3 has 13 residues. CDR1 and CDR2 (germline): SGHAT, FQDESV (reference sequence). Between the trimmed V and J ends, which lost 5 bases and 6 bases, there was a span of 10 bases. The CDR3 nucleotides read TGTGCCAGCAGCCCCCCCGGGGCCGGGGAGCTGTTTTTT. Translation: CASSPPGAGELFF. The complete variable domain, with remaining parts taken from reference TRBV11-1 and TRBJ2-2, reads EAEVAQSPRYKITEKSQAVAFWCDPISGHATLYWYRQILGQGPELLVQFQDESVVDDSQLPKDRFSAERLKGVDSTLKIQPAELGDSAMYLCASSPPGAGELFFGEGSRLTVL.

V and J are TRBV5-1 and TRBJ1-6; 7 positions match TRBD1. The CDR3 runs to 14 residues. The junction had 4 bases not matched to a gene; V was cut back by 4 bases and J by 6 bases. Germline CDR1 and CDR2: SGHRS and YFSETQ. CDR3 loop: CASSRAGGNSPLHF. The DNA of the CDR3 is TGCGCCAGCAGCAGAGCAGGGGGTAATTCACCCCTCCACTTT.

The rearrangement joins TRBV7-8 to TRBJ2-1, with 15 bases aligning to TRBD2. The CDR3 runs to 17 residues. V was pared by 5 bases and J by 2 bases, with 4 bases of the junction left unmatched. Germline CDR1 SGHVS, CDR2 FQNEAQ. This CDR3 is CASSPRTSGRAYNEQFF. The DNA for the CDR3 is TGTGCCAGCAGCCCCAGGACTAGCGGGAGGGCCTACAATGAGCAGTTCTTC.

CDR3 coding DNA: TGTGCCAGCAGCATATCCATACCGGGACTAGACGCGGGTGTTGAGCAGTTCTTC. It yields the protein CASSISIPGLDAGVEQFF. The chain has TRBV7-8 and TRBJ2-1, with 8 positions matching TRBD2. V lost 5 bases to trimming and J lost 9 bases; unmatched junction nucleotides: 21. In germline, CDR1 is SGHVS, CDR2 FQNEAQ. The CDR3 covers 18 residues.

The CDR3 nucleotides are TGTGCCAGCAGTCCGGGACAGATCACTCGGACTACGCAGTATTTT. Amino acids: CASSPGQITRTTQYF. The chain uses TRBV27 and TRBJ2-3; TRBD1 matches 7 bases. The germline V gene encodes CDR1 MNHEY and CDR2 SMNVEV (reference sequence). V was clipped by 5 bases and J by 8 bases; unmatched bases: 13. The CDR3 contains 15 residues.

V is TRBV5-1 and J is TRBJ2-7; 9 nucleotides agree with TRBD1. The CDR3 length is 13 residues. J lost 5 bases, V lost 2 bases, and 2 bases had no gene match. Germline lookup yields CDR1 SGHRS and CDR2 YFSETQ. The CDR3 coding sequence is TGCGCCAGCAGCTTCCGGACAGGGGACGAGCAGTACTTC. Residues: CASSFRTGDEQYF. Complete variable domain (other parts from reference TRBV5-1 and TRBJ2-7): KAGVTQTPRYLIKTRGQQVTLSCSPISGHRSVSWYQQTPGQGLQFLFEYFSETQRNKGNFPGRFSGRQFSNSRSEMNVSTLELGDSALYLCASSFRTGDEQYFGPGTRLTVT.

V and J are TRBV27 and TRBJ1-4; D is ambiguous. This CDR3 spans 13 amino acids. The V end was cut by 5 bases, the J end by 8 bases, with 12 bases between. Looked up from germline, CDR1 is MNHEY and CDR2 is SMNVEV (reference sequence). The CDR3 coding sequence is TGTGCCAGCAGTCCTCTGTTAGGAGAAAAACTGTTTTTT. This encodes CASSPLLGEKLFF.

The chain combines TRBV6-1 with TRBJ2-7; possibly TRBD1 for D (6 bases). The V end was cut by 9 bases, the J end by 6 bases, with 21 bases between. Per germline, CDR1 MNHNS and CDR2 SASEGT. This CDR3 contains 14 residues. CDR3 sequence: CASKPRGFFSEQYF. As DNA, the CDR3 is TGTGCCAGTAAGCCAAGGGGGTTCTTTTCCGAGCAGTACTTC.

The V gene is TRBV7-8, the J gene TRBJ2-3; 9 positions match TRBD2. J was trimmed by 3 bases and V by 5 bases; bases with no gene match: 9. The CDR3 loop spans 16 amino acids. CDR1 and CDR2 (germline): SGHVS, FQNEAQ. Written as DNA, the CDR3 is TGTGCCAGCAGCCCCATAGCGGGAGCGGGAACAGATACGCAGTATTTT. Translation gives CASSPIAGAGTDTQYF.

The V gene is TRBV2, the J gene TRBJ1-3; D perhaps matches TRBD1 (5 bases). The germline CDR1 and CDR2 sequences are SNHLY and FYNNEI. The V end lost 7 bases, the J end lost 1 base, and 14 bases lay between the germline ends. This CDR3 contains 15 residues. CDR3 nucleotide sequence: TGTGCCAGCACGGAGCCCGGGGGATCTGGAAACACCATATATTTT. Encoded protein: CASTEPGGSGNTIYF.

This chain connects TRBV29-1 to TRBJ2-7; D perhaps matches TRBD2 (6 bases). The CDR3 covers 14 residues. Germline V gene lookup returns CDR1 SQVTM and CDR2 ANQGSEA. V lost 6 bases to trimming and J lost 1 base, with 16 bases between them. In DNA, the CDR3 is TGCAGCGTCCGCCCCGGGACTTCGTCCTACGAGCAGTACTTC. Encoded protein: CSVRPGTSSYEQYF.

V is TRBV28 and J is TRBJ2-2; D unresolved. V was shortened by 2 bases and J by 0 bases, with 7 bases between the two germline ends. In germline, CDR1 is MDHEN, CDR2 SYDVKM. CDR3 length: 15 amino acids. The CDR3 reads CASSLGSTNTGELFF. The CDR3 region has the DNA TGTGCCAGCAGTTTAGGCAGTACGAACACCGGGGAGCTGTTTTTT.

The genes are TRBV11-2 and TRBJ2-1; D unresolved. CDR3 length equals 16 residues. Looked up from germline, CDR1 is SGHAT and CDR2 is FQNNGV. Trimming left V 4 bases short and J 5 bases short, with 18 bases between. The CDR3 sequence: CASSSLTFRGHNEQFF. The CDR3 DNA sequence: TGTGCCAGCAGCTCGTTGACATTCAGAGGCCACAATGAGCAGTTCTTC.

The rearrangement links TRBV18 to TRBJ2-3; possibly TRBD1 for D (6 bases). The V and J ends lost 0 bases and 6 bases respectively, with 19 bases between them. Germline V gives CDR1 KGHSH, CDR2 LQKENI. The length of the CDR3 is 17 residues. The CDR3 spells CASSPPLGERGYDTQYF. CDR3 coding DNA: TGTGCCAGCTCACCACCGCTGGGCGAAAGGGGGTACGATACGCAGTATTTT.

The chain recombines TRBV19 with TRBJ2-3; D remains ambiguous. The CDR3 is made up of 18 amino acids. Trimming took 2 bases from V and 6 from J, leaving 24 bases between them. From germline, CDR1 is LNHDA and CDR2 SQIVND (reference sequence). The CDR3 here is CASSIRADSGPPRDTQYF. As DNA, the CDR3 is TGTGCCAGTAGTATAAGGGCCGATTCCGGGCCGCCCCGGGATACGCAGTATTTT.

This rearrangement joins TRBV4-1 to TRBJ1-1, with unresolved D. Deletions cut 8 bases from V and 1 base from J, with 2 bases between. The CDR3 is 10 amino acids. Germline V gene data show CDR1 as MGHRA and CDR2 as YSYEKL. DNA for the CDR3: TGCGCCAGCGCGAACACTGAAGCTTTCTTT. It is translated as CASANTEAFF.

V gene TRBV27 combines with J gene TRBJ1-6, with TRBD1 matching over 9 bases. The CDR3 length is 14 residues. J lost 7 bases, V lost 5 bases, and 3 bases had no gene match. Germline CDR1 reads MNHEY; CDR2 reads SMNVEV (reference sequence). The CDR3: CASSRGTGNSPLHF. CDR3 bases: TGTGCCAGCAGTCGTGGGACAGGGAATTCACCCCTCCACTTT.

The chain links TRBV27 to TRBJ2-5, with D perhaps TRBD1 (5 bases). V gave up 3 bases and J gave up 1 base, with 12 bases separating them. There are 15 residues in the CDR3. Per germline, CDR1 MNHEY and CDR2 SMNVEV (reference sequence). CDR3 in amino acids: CASSFSRAVQETQYF. CDR3 nucleotides: TGTGCCAGCAGTTTCTCCAGGGCAGTCCAAGAGACCCAGTACTTC.

This sequence joins TRBV25-1 and TRBJ1-2; D remains ambiguous. The V and J ends lost 1 base and 3 bases respectively, with 6 bases between them. The CDR3 loop spans 13 amino acids. The V gene's germline CDR1 is MGHDK and CDR2 SYGVNS. The CDR3 sequence: CASSELHYYGYTF. DNA for the CDR3: TGTGCCAGCAGTGAATTGCACTACTATGGCTACACCTTC.

The CDR3 region is CASSIGGETQYF. The CDR3 coding sequence is TGCGCCAGCAGCATCGGCGGGGAGACCCAGTACTTC. The chain is built from TRBV5-1 and TRBJ2-5, with D perhaps TRBD2 (5 bases). Trimming took off 4 bases at V and 5 bases at J, with 9 bases between the two ends. The germline gives CDR1 SGHRS, CDR2 YFSETQ. The CDR3 extends over 12 amino acids.

This chain uses TRBV13 with TRBJ2-1; 9 bases match TRBD1. There are 17 residues in the CDR3. The junction had 13 bases not matched to a gene; V was cut back by 6 bases and J by 4 bases. Germline V lookup: CDR1 PRHDT, CDR2 FYEKMQ (reference sequence). The CDR3 nucleotides read TGTGCCAGCAGTGCCGTTTCAGGGACAGGGATTTACAATGAGCAGTTCTTC. It specifies CASSAVSGTGIYNEQFF.

The rearrangement links TRBV6-5 to TRBJ1-2; unclear D gene. Looked up from germline, CDR1 is MNHEY and CDR2 is SVGAGI. Trimming left V 3 bases short and J 5 bases short, with 10 bases between. This CDR3 spans 13 amino acids. The CDR3: CASSYTVGYGYTF. The CDR3, as DNA: TGTGCCAGCAGTTATACGGTCGGGTATGGCTACACCTTC.

The chain joins TRBV13 to TRBJ2-7; TRBD2 agrees at 13 bases. Trimming took 4 bases from V and 2 from J; bases not matched to a gene: 11. Germline CDR1 is PRHDT and CDR2 is FYEKMQ (reference sequence). This CDR3 comprises 18 residues. The chain's CDR3 is CASSSTSGGLRGAYEQYF. In nucleotides, the CDR3 is TGTGCCAGCAGCTCGACTAGCGGGGGGCTCCGCGGGGCCTACGAGCAGTACTTC.

The gene calls are TRBV4-2 and TRBJ1-2, with D unresolved. This CDR3 is built from 15 residues. CDR1 LGHNA and CDR2 YNFKEQ come from the germline V gene. The V gene lost 0 bases and the J gene lost 3 bases, with 11 bases spanning the gap. CDR3 residues: CASSQEGFSDYGYTF. As DNA, the CDR3 is TGTGCCAGCAGCCAAGAAGGGTTTTCGGACTATGGCTACACCTTC.

The chain is built from TRBV19 and TRBJ1-1; D uncertain. V shed 1 base and J shed 6 bases, with 6 bases lying between them. CDR1 LNHDA and CDR2 SQIVND come from the germline V gene (reference sequence). The CDR3 sequence is 12 residues long. CDR3 region: CASSIARSEAFF. CDR3 sequence (DNA): TGTGCCAGTAGTATAGCTAGGTCTGAAGCTTTCTTT.

The rearrangement uses TRBV27 and TRBJ2-1; 14 bases are shared with TRBD2. The CDR3 extends over 18 amino acids. Germline CDR1 reads MNHEY; CDR2 reads SMNVEV (reference sequence). V was pared by 4 bases and J by 0 bases, with 5 bases of the junction left unmatched. CDR3 residues: CASSSGLAGGLSYNEQFF. Here the CDR3 DNA reads TGTGCCAGCAGTTCCGGACTAGCGGGAGGCCTCTCCTACAATGAGCAGTTCTTC.

The J gene is TRBJ1-1, the V gene TRBV4-1; the match to TRBD1 covers 10 bases. Germline CDR1 MGHRA, CDR2 YSYEKL. Trimming at V came to 5 bases and at J to 5 bases, leaving 5 bases not matched to a gene. This CDR3 contains 14 residues. CDR3 bases: TGCGCCAGCAGCTACGGACAGGGGGGAACTGAAGCTTTCTTT. Its translation: CASSYGQGGTEAFF.

The V gene is TRBV2, the J gene TRBJ2-1; 15 nucleotides line up with TRBD2. The germline CDR1 and CDR2 sequences are SNHLY and FYNNEI. The CDR3 totals 17 residues. The J segment lost 7 bases and the V segment lost 7 bases, leaving 11 bases of the junction unmatched. The CDR3 DNA sequence: TGTGCCAGCACGGGACTAGCGGGAGGAACCGGAGGTAATGAGCAGTTCTTC. The encoded protein is CASTGLAGGTGGNEQFF.